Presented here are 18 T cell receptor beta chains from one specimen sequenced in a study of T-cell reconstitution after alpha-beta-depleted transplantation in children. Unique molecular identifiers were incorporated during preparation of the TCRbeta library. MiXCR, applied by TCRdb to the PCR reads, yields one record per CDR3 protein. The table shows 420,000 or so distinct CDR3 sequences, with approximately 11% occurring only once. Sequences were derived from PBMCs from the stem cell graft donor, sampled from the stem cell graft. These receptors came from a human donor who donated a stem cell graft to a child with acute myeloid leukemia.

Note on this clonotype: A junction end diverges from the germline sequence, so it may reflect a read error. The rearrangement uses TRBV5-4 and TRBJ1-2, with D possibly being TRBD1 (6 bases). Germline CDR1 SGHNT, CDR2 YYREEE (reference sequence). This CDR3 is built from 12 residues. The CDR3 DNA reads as TGTGCCAGCAGCTTGATGACGACAGGTACATCCTTC. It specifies CASSLMTTGTSF.

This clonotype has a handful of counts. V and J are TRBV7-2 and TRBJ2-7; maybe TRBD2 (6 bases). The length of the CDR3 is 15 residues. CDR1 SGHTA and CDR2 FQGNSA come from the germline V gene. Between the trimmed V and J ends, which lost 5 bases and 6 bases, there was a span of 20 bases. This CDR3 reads CASSQLPEGLSEQYV. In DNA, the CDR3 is TGTGCCAGCAGCCAACTCCCGGAGGGGCTCAGCGAGCAGTACGTC.

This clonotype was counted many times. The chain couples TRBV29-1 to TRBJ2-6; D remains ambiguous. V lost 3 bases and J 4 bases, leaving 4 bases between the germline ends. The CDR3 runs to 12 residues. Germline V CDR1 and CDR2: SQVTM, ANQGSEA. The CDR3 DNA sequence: TGCAGCGTTGAGGGCGGGGCCAACGTCCTGACTTTC. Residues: CSVEGGANVLTF.

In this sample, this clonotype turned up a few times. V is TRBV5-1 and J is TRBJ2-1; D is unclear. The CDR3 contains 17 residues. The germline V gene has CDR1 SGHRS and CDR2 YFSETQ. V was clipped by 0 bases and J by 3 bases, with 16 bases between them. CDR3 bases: TGCGCCAGCAGCTTGGGGGGTCTAAGGGCAGTCTACAATGAGCAGTTCTTC. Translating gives CASSLGGLRAVYNEQFF.

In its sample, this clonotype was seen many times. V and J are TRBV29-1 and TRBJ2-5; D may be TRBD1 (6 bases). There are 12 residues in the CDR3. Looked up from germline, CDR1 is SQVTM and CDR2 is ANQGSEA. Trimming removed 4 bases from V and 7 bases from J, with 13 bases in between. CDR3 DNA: TGCAGCGTTGTTCCAGGGGAGCGGACCCAGTACTTC. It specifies CSVVPGERTQYF.

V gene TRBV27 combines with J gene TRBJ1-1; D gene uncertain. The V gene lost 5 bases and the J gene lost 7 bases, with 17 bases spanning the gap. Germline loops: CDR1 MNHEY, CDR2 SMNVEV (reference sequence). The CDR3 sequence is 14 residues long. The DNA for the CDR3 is TGTGCCAGCAGTCGGCCCGGGCTAATGATTGAAGCTTTCTTT. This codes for CASSRPGLMIEAFF.

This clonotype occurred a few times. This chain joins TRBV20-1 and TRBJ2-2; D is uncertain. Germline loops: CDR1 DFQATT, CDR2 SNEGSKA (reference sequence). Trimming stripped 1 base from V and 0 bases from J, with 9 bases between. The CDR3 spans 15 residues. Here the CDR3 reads CSARAAITNTGELFF. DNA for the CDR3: TGCAGTGCTAGAGCGGCAATAACGAACACCGGGGAGCTGTTTTTT.

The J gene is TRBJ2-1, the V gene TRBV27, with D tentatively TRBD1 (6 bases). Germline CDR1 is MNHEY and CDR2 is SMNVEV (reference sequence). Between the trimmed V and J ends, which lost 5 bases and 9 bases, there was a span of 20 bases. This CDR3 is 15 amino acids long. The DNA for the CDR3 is TGTGCCAGCAGTCGTCAACAGAACAGGGTCGGTGAGCAGTTCTTC. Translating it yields CASSRQQNRVGEQFF.

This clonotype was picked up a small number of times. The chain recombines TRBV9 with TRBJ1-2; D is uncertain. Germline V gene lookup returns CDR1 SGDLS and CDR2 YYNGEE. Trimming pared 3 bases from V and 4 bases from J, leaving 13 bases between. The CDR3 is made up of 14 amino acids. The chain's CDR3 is CASSGTSALYGYTF. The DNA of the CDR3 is TGTGCCAGCAGCGGAACCAGCGCGCTCTATGGCTACACCTTC.

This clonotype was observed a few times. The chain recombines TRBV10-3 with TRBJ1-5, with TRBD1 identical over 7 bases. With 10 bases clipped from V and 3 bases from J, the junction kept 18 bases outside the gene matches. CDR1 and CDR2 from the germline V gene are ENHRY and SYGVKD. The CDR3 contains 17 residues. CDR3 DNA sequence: TGTGCCACCGCGGACAGGAAAGATTTTGGTTACAATCAGCCCCAGCATTTT. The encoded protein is CATADRKDFGYNQPQHF.

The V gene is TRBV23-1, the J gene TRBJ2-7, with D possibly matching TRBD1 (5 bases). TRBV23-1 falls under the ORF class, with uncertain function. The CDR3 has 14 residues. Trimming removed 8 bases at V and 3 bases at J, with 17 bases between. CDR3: CASWRDSKNYEQYV. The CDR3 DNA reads TGCGCCAGCTGGAGAGACAGTAAAAACTACGAGCAGTACGTC.

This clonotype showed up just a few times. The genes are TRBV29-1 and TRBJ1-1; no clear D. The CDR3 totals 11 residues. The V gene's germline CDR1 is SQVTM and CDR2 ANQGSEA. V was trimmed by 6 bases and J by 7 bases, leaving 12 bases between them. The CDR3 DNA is TGCAGCGTCCCGGTAGGGCGTGAAGCTTTCTTT. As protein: CSVPVGREAFF.

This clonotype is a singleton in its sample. The CDR3 bases are TGTGCCAGCAAATTGACGGGAGGGCCCACCTACGAGCAGTACTTC. It codes for CASKLTGGPTYEQYF. The chain combines TRBV2 with TRBJ2-7; 8 bases are a match to TRBD2. The germline V gene encodes CDR1 SNHLY and CDR2 FYNNEI. This CDR3 has 15 residues. Germline trimming cut 7 bases from V and 2 bases from J; bases unmatched to any gene: 10.

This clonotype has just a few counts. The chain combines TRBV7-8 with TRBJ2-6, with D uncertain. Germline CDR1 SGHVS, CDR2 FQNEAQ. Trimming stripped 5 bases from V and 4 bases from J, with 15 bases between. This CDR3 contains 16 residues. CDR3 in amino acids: CASSLTSSYGANVLTF. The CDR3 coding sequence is TGTGCCAGCAGCCTGACCAGTTCGTACGGGGCCAACGTCCTGACTTTC.

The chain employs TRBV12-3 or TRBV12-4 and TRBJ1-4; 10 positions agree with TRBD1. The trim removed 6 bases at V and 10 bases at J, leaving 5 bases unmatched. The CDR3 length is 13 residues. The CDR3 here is CASRIGDRGKLFF. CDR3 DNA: TGTGCCAGCAGGATCGGGGACAGGGGAAAACTGTTTTTT.

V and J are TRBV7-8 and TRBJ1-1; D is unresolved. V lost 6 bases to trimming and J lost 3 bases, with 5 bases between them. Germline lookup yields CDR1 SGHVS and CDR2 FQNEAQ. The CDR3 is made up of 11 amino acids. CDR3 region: CASSWDTEAFF. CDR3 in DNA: TGTGCCAGCAGTTGGGACACTGAAGCTTTCTTT. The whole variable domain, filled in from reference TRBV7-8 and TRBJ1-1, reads GAGVSQSPRYKVAKRGQDVALRCDPISGHVSLFWYQQALGQGPEFLTYFQNEAQLDKSGLPSDRFFAERPEGSVSTLKIQRTQQEDSAVYLCASSWDTEAFFGQGTRLTVV.

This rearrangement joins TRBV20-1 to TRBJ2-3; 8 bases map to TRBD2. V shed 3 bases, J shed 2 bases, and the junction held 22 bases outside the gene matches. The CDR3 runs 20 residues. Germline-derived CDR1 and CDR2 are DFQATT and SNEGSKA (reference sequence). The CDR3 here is CSASYRWGRKLAGPTDTQYF. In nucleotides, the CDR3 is TGCAGTGCTAGTTATAGGTGGGGAAGGAAGCTAGCGGGCCCCACAGATACGCAGTATTTT.

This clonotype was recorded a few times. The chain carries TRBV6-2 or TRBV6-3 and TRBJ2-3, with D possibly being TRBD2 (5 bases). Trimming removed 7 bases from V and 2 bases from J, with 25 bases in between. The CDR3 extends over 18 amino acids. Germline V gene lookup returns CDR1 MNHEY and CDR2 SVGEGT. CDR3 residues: CASTQTNRASSYTDTQYF. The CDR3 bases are TGTGCCAGCACCCAAACCAACCGGGCTAGCAGTTACACAGATACGCAGTATTTT.